This passage covers 12 T cell receptor beta chains from one sample sequenced in a study of regulatory T cells in long-lasting Graves disease. The time point here: newly diagnosed GD, antithyroid drugs for less than 3 months. PBMC-derived RNA was used for the TCR library. Building the TCR beta libraries relied on iRepertoire HTBI primers, and CDR3 regions underwent Arm-PCR. Each CDR3 protein is one row after TCRdb ran MiXCR on the multiplex PCR reads. The sample holds approximately 390,000 distinct CDR3 sequences; about a sixth are singletons and the top ten take 20%. The sample also formed part of further work on T cells in Graves' hyperthyroidism and ophthalmopathy.

Sequencing was performed on peripheral blood mononuclear cells (PBMCs), taken at new diagnosis, from a patient treated with antithyroid drugs. These receptors were taken from a woman aged 18-29 years with Graves disease.

As to this clonotype: A read error is possible here, since a much larger clone lies one base away. J is TRBJ2-1 and V is TRBV5-1, with D perhaps matching TRBD2 (5 bases). Germline V gives CDR1 SGHRS, CDR2 YFSETQ. CDR3 length equals 14 residues. CDR3 amino acids: CASSLHEGENDQFF. The CDR3 DNA sequence: TGCGCCAGCAGCCTCCATGAGGGAGAAAATGATCAGTTCTTC.

A note on this clonotype: This may come from a read error, since a much larger clone is one base off. The chain joins TRBV6-1 to TRBJ1-2, with a possible D match to TRBD1 (6 bases). Trimming took off 9 bases at V and 0 bases at J, with 11 bases between the two ends. The length of the CDR3 is 13 residues. Germline loops: CDR1 MNHNS, CDR2 SASEGT. CDR3 bases: TGTGCCAGTCGGAGGGGGGCTAACTATGGCTACACCTTC. Protein sequence: CASRRGANYGYTF.

This clonotype occurred many times. The rearrangement uses TRBV18 and TRBJ1-6; no clear D. Trimming took 0 bases from V and 7 from J, leaving 10 bases between them. Germline V CDR1 and CDR2: KGHSH, LQKENI. There are 15 residues in the CDR3. The CDR3 region is CASSPPGGWNSPLHF. CDR3 nucleotide sequence: TGTGCCAGCTCACCACCGGGTGGGTGGAATTCACCCCTCCACTTT.

In nucleotides, the CDR3 is TGTGCCAGCAGCCTAACTAGGGGTGAGCAGTTCTTC. Protein: CASSLTRGEQFF. This sequence joins TRBV9 and TRBJ2-1; possibly TRBD1 or TRBD2 for D (5 bases each). The CDR3 is made up of 12 amino acids. Germline V gene sequence: CDR1 SGDLS, CDR2 YYNGEE. V shed 4 bases and J shed 9 bases, with 11 bases lying between them.

This clonotype was detected many times. The V gene is TRBV29-1, the J gene TRBJ1-1; D may be TRBD1 (6 bases). CDR3 length: 12 amino acids. CDR1 and CDR2 from the germline V gene are SQVTM and ANQGSEA. Deletions cut 7 bases from V and 5 bases from J, with 14 bases between. CDR3 amino acids: CSAQGIVTEAFF. CDR3 DNA sequence: TGCAGCGCACAGGGTATAGTGACTGAAGCTTTCTTT.

A few counts support this clonotype. The chain is built from TRBV18 and TRBJ1-3; TRBD1 aligns across 8 bases. The CDR3 is made up of 21 amino acids. CDR1 and CDR2 from the germline V gene are KGHSH and LQKENI. V lost 3 bases to trimming and J lost 2 bases; unmatched junction nucleotides: 21. CDR3: CASSPKQQGVNLQVPGNTIYF. The CDR3 bases are TGTGCCAGCTCACCGAAACAACAGGGGGTGAACCTCCAGGTCCCTGGAAACACCATATATTTT.

Note on this clonotype: This likely traces to a read error, being one base from a far larger clone. The chain joins TRBV2 to TRBJ2-3; unclear D gene. The DNA end lines up better with TRBJ1-1; the J call may be wrong. This CDR3 has 15 amino acids. CDR1 is SNHLY and CDR2 is FYNNEI in the germline V gene. DNA of the CDR3: TGTACCAGCAGTGAATGGCACCACCTCAACACTGAAGCTTTCTTT. Encoded protein: CTSSEWHHLNTEAFF.

There are many counts of this clonotype. The rearrangement joins TRBV28 to TRBJ2-7, with 12 positions matching TRBD2. The trim removed 2 bases at V and 0 bases at J, leaving 17 bases unmatched. The CDR3 sequence is 21 residues long. Looked up from germline, CDR1 is MDHEN and CDR2 is SYDVKM. The CDR3 spells CASSLGMNPGTSGLSSYEQYF. The DNA of the CDR3 is TGTGCCAGCAGTTTAGGGATGAACCCCGGGACTAGCGGGCTAAGCTCCTACGAGCAGTACTTC.

This clonotype was detected ten times or more. The chain carries TRBV18 and TRBJ2-5, with 11 bases identical to TRBD2. The V gene's germline CDR1 is KGHSH and CDR2 LQKENI. V shed 5 bases, J shed 5 bases, and the junction held 7 bases outside the gene matches. The CDR3 extends over 15 amino acids. DNA of the CDR3: TGTGCCAGCTCAACGGGACTAGCGGACGCGGAGACCCAGTACTTC. It codes for CASSTGLADAETQYF.

The chain uses TRBV20-1 and TRBJ2-2; 8 bases line up with TRBD1. This CDR3 contains 14 residues. Losses at the gene ends were 4 bases for V and 3 bases for J; bases not matched to a gene: 4. CDR1 is DFQATT, CDR2 SNEGSKA, per germline (reference sequence). CDR3 nucleotides: TGCAGTGCTAAGGACAGGGCAGACACCGGGGAGCTGTTTTTT. It translates to CSAKDRADTGELFF.

This clonotype was seen at least ten times. This chain links TRBV30 with TRBJ1-2; a weak D match, TRBD1 (5 bases). The CDR3 consists of 15 residues. Germline V gene sequence: CDR1 GTSNPN, CDR2 SVGIG (reference sequence). The germline V and J ends were trimmed by 2 bases and 4 bases, with 17 bases remaining between them. The CDR3 sequence is CAWSPIQGPSYGYTF. In DNA, the CDR3 is TGTGCCTGGAGTCCTATCCAGGGCCCAAGCTATGGCTACACCTTC.

This clonotype was found many times. The chain carries TRBV7-8 and TRBJ1-2; D perhaps matches TRBD1 (5 bases). The CDR3 covers 14 residues. Per germline, CDR1 SGHVS and CDR2 FQNEAQ. V dropped 11 bases and J dropped 3 bases, with 19 bases sitting between them. The CDR3 loop is CASHPTAGHYGYTF. The CDR3 nucleotides are TGTGCCTCTCACCCCACGGCAGGGCACTATGGCTACACCTTC.